These T cell receptor beta chains were read from a single sample in a study of identical twins. TCRdb re-called the 5' RACE reads with MiXCR, one entry per CDR3 protein. The sample gives hundreds of thousands of distinct CDR3 sequences, around 21% of which show up once; 4% to 5.5% is in the top ten. This same sample was also taken into another study, of T cells expressing NK-cell markers.

Sequenced material: PBMCs. These receptors were collected from a woman between 18 and 29 years old in good health. Each CDR3 is given with its conserved first and last residue. Each record gives: V gene, D gene, clone size, J gene, CDR3 DNA, CDR3 protein. The D gene is left open where the match is weak. A clone size is listed for some rows: how often the clone was seen (once, few, many), or a class if it is expanded.

v_call: TRBV12-3/TRBV12-4; d_call: TRBD2; clone_size: -; j_call: TRBJ2-3; cdr3_nt: TGTGCCAGCAATAAGCGGGAGGGCCTTTCAGATACGCAGTATTTT; cdr3_aa: CASNKREGLSDTQYF
v_call: TRBV29-1; d_call: TRBD2; clone_size: few; j_call: TRBJ2-1; cdr3_nt: TGCAGCGTCACCTCGACTAGCGGGGGGAGGGGTGAGCAGTTCTTC; cdr3_aa: CSVTSTSGGRGEQFF
v_call: TRBV6-5; d_call: -; clone_size: few; j_call: TRBJ2-7; cdr3_nt: TGTGCCAGCAGTTCCCACGGGAGTACGTACGAGCAGTACTTC; cdr3_aa: CASSSHGSTYEQYF
v_call: TRBV7-8; d_call: -; clone_size: few; j_call: TRBJ2-7; cdr3_nt: TGTGCCAGCAGCTCCTCTCCCCCCTACGAGCAGTACTTC; cdr3_aa: CASSSSPPYEQYF
v_call: TRBV6-1; d_call: TRBD2; clone_size: -; j_call: TRBJ2-1; cdr3_nt: TGTGCCAGCAGCCCTGGAGCGGGGTCGATGGTTCGGTTCTTC; cdr3_aa: CASSPGAGSMVRFF
v_call: TRBV12-3/TRBV12-4; d_call: -; clone_size: many; j_call: TRBJ1-4; cdr3_nt: TGTGCCACCGCCTCCATTGGGGCTAATGAAAAACTGTTTTTT; cdr3_aa: CATASIGANEKLFF
v_call: TRBV5-1; d_call: TRBD1; clone_size: -; j_call: TRBJ1-2; cdr3_nt: TGCGCCAGCAGCCGGATACAGGGGGAGTTTGGCTATGGCTACACCTTC; cdr3_aa: CASSRIQGEFGYGYTF
v_call: TRBV4-2; d_call: TRBD1; clone_size: -; j_call: TRBJ2-4; cdr3_nt: TGTGCCAGCAGCCCGCATGCATACCCGGGACAGGGGTCGGGGATAGCCAAAAACATTCAGTACTTC; cdr3_aa: CASSPHAYPGQGSGIAKNIQYF
v_call: TRBV2; d_call: -; clone_size: -; j_call: TRBJ2-5; cdr3_nt: TGTGCCAGCAGCGGGACGGGCACCACTAAAGGGATGGAGACCCAGTACTTC; cdr3_aa: CASSGTGTTKGMETQYF
v_call: TRBV7-9; d_call: -; clone_size: -; j_call: TRBJ2-1; cdr3_nt: TGTGCCAGCAGCCCCGGGACTCTCGAGCAGTTCTTC; cdr3_aa: CASSPGTLEQFF
v_call: TRBV5-6; d_call: -; clone_size: few; j_call: TRBJ2-2; cdr3_nt: TGTGCCAGCAGCCACCCCTCTCAGCGATCCACCGGGGAGCTGTTTTTT; cdr3_aa: CASSHPSQRSTGELFF
v_call: TRBV29-1; d_call: -; clone_size: -; j_call: TRBJ2-5; cdr3_nt: TGCAGCGTTGAGCGCCAGCGAGAAGAGACCCAGTACTTC; cdr3_aa: CSVERQREETQYF
v_call: TRBV4-3; d_call: -; clone_size: -; j_call: TRBJ1-1; cdr3_nt: TGCGCCAGCAGCCAGGGAGGAGCCTCTCTTGAAGCTTTCTTT; cdr3_aa: CASSQGGASLEAFF
v_call: TRBV11-1; d_call: TRBD1; clone_size: many; j_call: TRBJ2-2; cdr3_nt: TGTGCCAGCAGCTTCCCCGGACAGGGACGGCCGAACACCGGGGAGCTGTTTTTT; cdr3_aa: CASSFPGQGRPNTGELFF
v_call: TRBV20-1; d_call: TRBD1; clone_size: few; j_call: TRBJ2-1; cdr3_nt: TGCAGTGCTAGGAGAGATTGGTGGGGACAGGTCATCAATGAGCAGTTCTTC; cdr3_aa: CSARRDWWGQVINEQFF
v_call: TRBV11-2; d_call: -; clone_size: -; j_call: TRBJ2-5; cdr3_nt: TGTGCCAGCAGCTTATTAATGTGGGGCTCGAAAGAGACCCAGTACTTC; cdr3_aa: CASSLLMWGSKETQYF
v_call: TRBV6-1; d_call: -; clone_size: many; j_call: TRBJ2-2; cdr3_nt: TGTGCCAGCAGCCCCGAGGCCGAGCCCGGGGAGCTGTTTTTT; cdr3_aa: CASSPEAEPGELFF
v_call: TRBV20-1; d_call: -; clone_size: -; j_call: TRBJ2-1; cdr3_nt: TGCAGTGCGCACGGGTATTTGGGGGCTGAGCAGTTCTTC; cdr3_aa: CSAHGYLGAEQFF
v_call: TRBV29-1; d_call: -; clone_size: few; j_call: TRBJ2-3; cdr3_nt: TGCAGCGTTGGGAGGGACCGAACCACAGATACGCAGTATTTT; cdr3_aa: CSVGRDRTTDTQYF
v_call: TRBV12-3/TRBV12-4; d_call: -; clone_size: -; j_call: TRBJ1-4; cdr3_nt: TGTGCCAGCAGCCCTGCCGAAGGGGAAAAACTGTTTTTT; cdr3_aa: CASSPAEGEKLFF
v_call: TRBV7-6; d_call: -; clone_size: -; j_call: TRBJ2-1; cdr3_nt: TGTGCCAGCAGCTTAGTTTCGGCCGGGAACAATGAGCAGTTCTTC; cdr3_aa: CASSLVSAGNNEQFF
v_call: TRBV12-3/TRBV12-4; d_call: -; clone_size: few; j_call: TRBJ1-5; cdr3_nt: TGTGCCAGCAGTGTTTCCAGGGGACGCGATCAGCCCCAGCATTTT; cdr3_aa: CASSVSRGRDQPQHF
v_call: TRBV5-1; d_call: TRBD2; clone_size: few; j_call: TRBJ2-3; cdr3_nt: TGCGCCAGCAGCCGGGGACTAGTTGCAGATACGCAGTATTTT; cdr3_aa: CASSRGLVADTQYF
v_call: TRBV6-6; d_call: -; clone_size: -; j_call: TRBJ2-1; cdr3_nt: TGTGCCAGCAGACCCGAGGGCAATGAGCAGTTCTTC; cdr3_aa: CASRPEGNEQFF
v_call: TRBV2; d_call: -; clone_size: few; j_call: TRBJ2-2; cdr3_nt: TGTGCCAGCAAACTCGGGGAGCTGTTTTTT; cdr3_aa: CASKLGELFF
v_call: TRBV5-1; d_call: -; clone_size: few; j_call: TRBJ2-1; cdr3_nt: TGCGCCAGCACAGACACACAACCCTCCCATGAGCAGTTCTTC; cdr3_aa: CASTDTQPSHEQFF
v_call: TRBV9; d_call: TRBD1; clone_size: -; j_call: TRBJ2-5; cdr3_nt: TGTGCCAGCAGCGTGACAGGGGGCTGGAGGCAAGAGACCCAGTACTTC; cdr3_aa: CASSVTGGWRQETQYF
v_call: TRBV9; d_call: TRBD1; clone_size: -; j_call: TRBJ2-7; cdr3_nt: TGTGCCAGCAGCGTAGGATCTGGGACAGCCTACGAGCAGTACTTC; cdr3_aa: CASSVGSGTAYEQYF
v_call: TRBV11-2; d_call: -; clone_size: -; j_call: TRBJ2-5; cdr3_nt: TGTGCCAGCAGCTCAGGACTACTGGGTCCCCAGTACTTC; cdr3_aa: CASSSGLLGPQYF
v_call: TRBV10-2; d_call: -; clone_size: -; j_call: TRBJ2-3; cdr3_nt: TGCGCCAGTAAGGGGTTCAACAGGTTCACAGATACGCAGTATTTT; cdr3_aa: CASKGFNRFTDTQYF
v_call: TRBV7-7; d_call: -; clone_size: many; j_call: TRBJ2-2; cdr3_nt: TGTGCTAGCAGCTTAGCGGTTGAGGGGGAGCTGTTTTTT; cdr3_aa: CASSLAVEGELFF
v_call: TRBV12-3/TRBV12-4; d_call: TRBD2; clone_size: many; j_call: TRBJ2-1; cdr3_nt: TGTGCCAGCAGTCTGCGCCCCTCTAGCGGGAGGGGTGAGCAGTTCTTC; cdr3_aa: CASSLRPSSGRGEQFF
v_call: TRBV6-5; d_call: -; clone_size: -; j_call: TRBJ2-7; cdr3_nt: TGTGCCAGCAGTTACCGGCCCGGGGGTCCCGAGCAGTACTTC; cdr3_aa: CASSYRPGGPEQYF
v_call: TRBV12-3/TRBV12-4; d_call: TRBD2; clone_size: -; j_call: TRBJ2-7; cdr3_nt: TGTGCCAGCAGTATCAGGACTAGCGGGAGGATCTACTACGAGCAGTACTTC; cdr3_aa: CASSIRTSGRIYYEQYF
v_call: TRBV10-3; d_call: -; clone_size: many; j_call: TRBJ2-3; cdr3_nt: TGTGCCATCAGTGGGCGGGCCACCACAGATACGCAGTATTTT; cdr3_aa: CAISGRATTDTQYF
v_call: TRBV12-3/TRBV12-4; d_call: TRBD2; clone_size: -; j_call: TRBJ2-2; cdr3_nt: TGTGCCAGCAGGGGGGGACCGGGACTACCCGGGGAGCTGTTTTTT; cdr3_aa: CASRGGPGLPGELFF
v_call: TRBV10-3; d_call: -; clone_size: few; j_call: TRBJ1-2; cdr3_nt: TGTGCCATCAGTAGGGACCTCGGCGGCTACACCTTC; cdr3_aa: CAISRDLGGYTF
v_call: TRBV5-4; d_call: -; clone_size: -; j_call: TRBJ2-3; cdr3_nt: TGTGCCAGCAGCTTGGCCGTGACAGCCACAGATACGCAGTATTTT; cdr3_aa: CASSLAVTATDTQYF
v_call: TRBV15; d_call: -; clone_size: -; j_call: TRBJ2-7; cdr3_nt: TGTGCCACCAGCAGTCACCAGACAGGTACCTACGAGCAGTACTTC; cdr3_aa: CATSSHQTGTYEQYF
v_call: TRBV15; d_call: -; clone_size: -; j_call: TRBJ2-7; cdr3_nt: TGTGCCACCAGCAGGAACATTCGCTACGAGCAGTACTTC; cdr3_aa: CATSRNIRYEQYF
v_call: TRBV27; d_call: -; clone_size: many; j_call: TRBJ1-5; cdr3_nt: TGTGCCAGCAGTTTGGGTCTTCGCAATCAGCCCCAGCATTTT; cdr3_aa: CASSLGLRNQPQHF
v_call: TRBV5-5; d_call: TRBD1; clone_size: once; j_call: TRBJ1-4; cdr3_nt: TGTGCCAGCAGCGTCCGGGACAGGGTTGGTGAAAAACTGTTTTTT; cdr3_aa: CASSVRDRVGEKLFF
v_call: TRBV9; d_call: TRBD2; clone_size: -; j_call: TRBJ2-2; cdr3_nt: TGTGCCAGCAGCCTGGGAGGGTGGGACACCGGGGAGCTGTTTTTT; cdr3_aa: CASSLGGWDTGELFF
v_call: TRBV20-1; d_call: TRBD2; clone_size: -; j_call: TRBJ2-7; cdr3_nt: TGCAGTGCCAGCAGTCGGGGACTAGGCTACGAGCAGCACTTC; cdr3_aa: CSASSRGLGYEQHF
v_call: TRBV20-1; d_call: -; clone_size: few; j_call: TRBJ2-7; cdr3_nt: TGCAGTGCTAGAGATCCTCGTGAGGAAACCTACGAGCAGTACTTC; cdr3_aa: CSARDPREETYEQYF
v_call: TRBV5-5; d_call: -; clone_size: many; j_call: TRBJ2-1; cdr3_nt: TGTGCCAGCAGCTTGTCCCTTAATGAGCAGTTCTTC; cdr3_aa: CASSLSLNEQFF
v_call: TRBV20-1; d_call: TRBD1; clone_size: once; j_call: TRBJ1-4; cdr3_nt: TGCAGTGCTAGGACCGGGACAGATGCAACTAATGAAAAACTGTTTTTT; cdr3_aa: CSARTGTDATNEKLFF
v_call: TRBV20-1; d_call: TRBD2; clone_size: -; j_call: TRBJ2-7; cdr3_nt: TGCAGTGCTAGAGATCTAACTAGCGGGGGCCGGTCCTACGAGCAGTACTTC; cdr3_aa: CSARDLTSGGRSYEQYF
v_call: TRBV29-1; d_call: TRBD2; clone_size: -; j_call: TRBJ2-1; cdr3_nt: TGCAGCGTTGGTACTAGCGGGAGCTATGAGCAGTTCTTC; cdr3_aa: CSVGTSGSYEQFF
v_call: TRBV10-1; d_call: TRBD2; clone_size: -; j_call: TRBJ2-3; cdr3_nt: TGCGCCAGTTCTAGCGGAAGACCCACAGATACGCAGTATTTT; cdr3_aa: CASSSGRPTDTQYF
v_call: TRBV20-1; d_call: -; clone_size: few; j_call: TRBJ2-7; cdr3_nt: TGCAGTGCTATCGGAAGCGACATCAGAAGCTCCTACGAGCAGTACTTC; cdr3_aa: CSAIGSDIRSSYEQYF